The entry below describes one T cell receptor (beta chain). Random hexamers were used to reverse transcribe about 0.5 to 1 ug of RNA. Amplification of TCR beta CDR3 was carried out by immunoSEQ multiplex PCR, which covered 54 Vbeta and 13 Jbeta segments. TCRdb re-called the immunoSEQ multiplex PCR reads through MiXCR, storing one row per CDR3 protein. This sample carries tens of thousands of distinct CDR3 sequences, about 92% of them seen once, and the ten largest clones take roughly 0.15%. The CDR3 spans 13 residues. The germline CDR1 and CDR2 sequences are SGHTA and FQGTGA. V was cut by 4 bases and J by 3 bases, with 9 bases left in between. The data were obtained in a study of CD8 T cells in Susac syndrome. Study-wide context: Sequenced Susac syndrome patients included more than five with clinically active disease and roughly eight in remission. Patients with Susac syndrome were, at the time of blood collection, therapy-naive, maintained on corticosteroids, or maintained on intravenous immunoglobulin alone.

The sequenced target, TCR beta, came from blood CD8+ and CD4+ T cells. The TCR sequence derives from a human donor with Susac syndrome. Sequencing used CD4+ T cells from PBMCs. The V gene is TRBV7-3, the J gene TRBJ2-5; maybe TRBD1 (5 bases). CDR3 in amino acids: CASSSTVKETQYF. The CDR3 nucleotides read TGTGCCAGCAGCTCGACAGTTAAAGAGACCCAGTACTTC.